The 11 T cell receptor beta chains given below trace back to one sample, sequenced in a study of cytomegalovirus exposure and HLA in healthy donors. Amplification used 60 Vbeta primers and 13 Jbeta primers. Clones were sequenced by immunoSEQ multiplex PCR, and TCRdb holds only the in-frame ones, with some missing. The repertoire has roughly 120,000 clones, over 15% of them found once; the top ten carry 1.9%. The source material was PBMCs. The receptors were sampled from a woman under 30 in good health and CMV-seronegative.

About this clone itself: The conserved final phenylalanine or tryptophan is absent from the CDR3, which likely points to a read error. The rearrangement joins TRBV6-4 to TRBJ2-3, with D uncertain. Per the germline V gene, CDR1 is MRHNA and CDR2 is SNTAGT. The CDR3 spans 13 residues. The chain's CDR3 is CDSSAQSTDTQYV. The CDR3 coding sequence is TGTGACAGCAGTGCACAGAGCACAGATACGCAGTATGTT.

The chain has TRBV7-2 and TRBJ2-7; 8 bases align to TRBD2. J was trimmed by 5 bases and V by 0 bases; bases with no gene match: 6. The germline V gene encodes CDR1 SGHTA and CDR2 FQGNSA. The CDR3 length is 15 residues. The CDR3 bases are TGTGCCAGCAGCTTAGCGAGCGGGAGTCACCACGAGCAGTACTTC. As protein: CASSLASGSHHEQYF.

The sample holds a few counts of this clone. The CDR3, as DNA: TGTGCCACCAGCAGAGGCGACACCAGCGGGGTCACAGATACGCAGTATTTT. Encoded protein: CATSRGDTSGVTDTQYF. The gene calls are TRBV15 and TRBJ2-3, with TRBD2 matching over 7 bases. V shed 1 base, J shed 2 bases, and the junction held 9 bases outside the gene matches. The germline gives CDR1 LNHNV, CDR2 YYDKDF (reference sequence). The CDR3 has 17 amino acids.

This clone has only a few counts. The V and J genes are TRBV19 and TRBJ1-1, with 8 bases matching TRBD1. The germline V gene encodes CDR1 LNHDA and CDR2 SQIVND (reference sequence). The CDR3 spans 14 residues. V trimming: 6 bases; J trimming: 1 base; junction bases outside the gene matches: 4. CDR3 DNA: TGTGCCAGTAGCCTACAGGGGGGGAACACTGAAGCTTTCTTT. It yields the protein CASSLQGGNTEAFF.

V usage is TRBV27 and J usage is TRBJ1-6, with TRBD1 matching 7 bases. This CDR3 spans 16 amino acids. Germline V CDR1 and CDR2: MNHEY, SMNVEV (reference sequence). The ends lost 2 bases at V and 10 bases at J; junction bases unmatched: 11. CDR3 in amino acids: CASSLSQGEVNSPLHF. The DNA for the CDR3 is TGTGCCAGCAGTTTAAGTCAGGGGGAGGTCAACTCACCCCTCCACTTT.

This clone was seen a handful of times. V and J are TRBV19 and TRBJ2-7; 7 bases line up with TRBD2. CDR1 is LNHDA and CDR2 is SQIVND in the germline V gene (reference sequence). The CDR3 has 17 residues. The V and J ends lost 5 bases and 1 base, in that order; junction bases with no gene match: 14. The CDR3 DNA is TGTGCCAGTAGTGGCCGGGACCTAGCCGGGAGGTCCTACGAGCAGTACTTC. It codes for CASSGRDLAGRSYEQYF.

This clone was observed a few times. The J gene is TRBJ2-5, the V gene TRBV5-4; 7 bases agree with TRBD2. The CDR3 length is 14 residues. After removal of 5 bases from V and 5 bases from J, the junction contained 9 bases not matched to a gene. CDR1 SGHNT and CDR2 YYREEE come from the germline V gene (reference sequence). The DNA of the CDR3 is TGTGCCAGCAGTGAGCGGGGCCCAGTGGAGACCCAGTACTTC. It translates to CASSERGPVETQYF.

The CDR3 DNA follows: TGCGCCAGCAGCCAAAGACTAGCGGGGACCACAGATACGCAGTATTTT. Translated, it gives CASSQRLAGTTDTQYF. This chain links TRBV4-3 with TRBJ2-3, with 11 bases matching TRBD2. The V gene end was trimmed by 2 bases and the J gene end by 2 bases; junction bases not matched to a gene: 3. This CDR3 region has 16 residues. Germline assignment: CDR1 LGHNA and CDR2 YSLEER.

In this sample, this clone turned up a few times. This chain uses TRBV29-1 with TRBJ1-2; TRBD1 matches at 10 bases. The CDR3 is 13 amino acids. After removal of 7 bases from V and 6 bases from J, the junction contained 8 bases not matched to a gene. The germline V gene has CDR1 SQVTM and CDR2 ANQGSEA. The CDR3 region has the DNA TGCAGCGCCCGGACAGGGGGGCTAGATGGCTACACCTTC. Its protein product is CSARTGGLDGYTF.

V is TRBV28 and J is TRBJ2-1, with D unresolved. Trimming pared 3 bases from V and 9 bases from J, leaving 6 bases between. The CDR3 length is 11 residues. Germline assignment: CDR1 MDHEN and CDR2 SYDVKM. CDR3 sequence: CASSLRREQFF. CDR3 sequence (DNA): TGTGCCAGCAGTTTGCGGCGTGAGCAGTTCTTC.

This clone appeared a few times. This chain connects TRBV7-6 to TRBJ2-5, with a possible D match to TRBD1 (6 bases). The CDR3 runs 13 residues. The germline CDR1 and CDR2 sequences are SGHVS and FNYEAQ. Trimming stripped 1 base from V and 8 bases from J, with 11 bases between. The CDR3: CASSLEEDSTQYF. CDR3 in DNA: TGTGCCAGCAGCTTAGAAGAGGACAGCACCCAGTACTTC.